Below, 2 T cell receptor beta chains from the same sample are listed, as sequenced in a study of cytomegalovirus exposure and HLA in healthy donors. PCR employed 60 Vbeta and 13 Jbeta primers. The repertoire was sequenced with immunoSEQ multiplex PCR; TCRdb's copy has only in-frame clones and lacks some. The sample lists 55,000 to 85,000 clones; approximately 78% were seen once. The sample consisted of PBMCs. These receptors all stem from a man between 18 and 35 years old in good health and CMV-seropositive.

The count of this clone is one. The chain carries TRBV19 and TRBJ1-2, with 8 nucleotides matching TRBD1. Per the germline V gene, CDR1 is LNHDA and CDR2 is SQIVND (reference sequence). The CDR3 is 13 residues long. Unmatched junction bases numbered 4, after V lost 6 bases and J lost 4 bases. CDR3 loop: CASRPGQAYGYTF. In nucleotides, the CDR3 is TGTGCCAGTAGGCCGGGACAGGCCTATGGCTACACCTTC.

This chain uses TRBV29-1 with TRBJ2-7; 10 nucleotides align to TRBD1. Germline V gives CDR1 SQVTM, CDR2 ANQGSEA. This CDR3 spans 13 amino acids. Germline trimming cut 7 bases from V and 4 bases from J; bases unmatched to any gene: 7. The CDR3 loop is CSARQGALYEQYF. The DNA of the CDR3 is TGCAGCGCTAGACAGGGGGCTTTATACGAGCAGTACTTC.